Listed here are 29 T cell receptor beta chains from one sample, sequenced in a study of OX40 agonist ivuxolimab in advanced cancers. Preparation of the library involved the immunoSEQ multiplex PCR assay. TCRdb stores this immuneACCESS table with in-frame sequences only. Part of the clones is absent; in the studies checked, under half of the shortfall reflects unresolved V genes, and no reason is known for the rest. Present in this sample are tens of thousands of clones, around 90% of which were seen just once. The top ten clonotypes cover around 0.43% of the sample. The sample was CD4+ or CD8+ T cells sorted from blood, taken in a trial of the OX40 agonist ivuxolimab. The source is an adult with an advanced solid tumor such as melanoma, head and neck, liver or kidney cancer.

V usage is TRBV7-3 and J usage is TRBJ2-5; D gene unclear. The J call may be mistaken, given a closer DNA end match to TRBJ2-7. This CDR3 spans 14 amino acids. From germline, CDR1 is SGHTA and CDR2 FQGTGA. Written as DNA, the CDR3 is TGTGCCAGCAGCTCGCGAGCTGGATCCTACGAGCAGTACTTC. Translated: CASSSRAGSYEQYF.

The rearrangement uses TRBV7-8 and TRBJ1-5, with 9 nucleotides matching TRBD1. CDR1 SGHVS and CDR2 FQNEAQ come from the germline V gene. Unmatched junction bases numbered 13, after V lost 5 bases and J lost 5 bases. The CDR3 covers 17 residues. This chain's CDR3 is CASSRTGDRRDHQPQHF. As DNA, the CDR3 is TGTGCCAGCAGCCGGACAGGGGATCGGAGGGACCATCAGCCCCAGCATTTT.

The chain links TRBV7-2 to TRBJ2-7; the D is unclear. The ends were cut back, 2 bases at V and 2 bases at J, with 7 bases in the middle. CDR3 length equals 13 residues. Germline-derived CDR1 and CDR2 are SGHTA and FQGNSA. CDR3 protein: CASSLSLAYEQYF. As DNA, the CDR3 is TGTGCCAGCAGCTTATCGTTGGCCTACGAGCAGTACTTC. Combining the CDR3 with reference TRBV7-2 and TRBJ2-7 gives the whole variable domain GAGVSQSPSNKVTEKGKDVELRCDPISGHTALYWYRQSLGQGLEFLIYFQGNSAPDKSGLPSDRFSAERTGGSVSTLTIQRTQQEDSAVYLCASSLSLAYEQYFGPGTRLTVT.

This clone was observed once. CDR3 in DNA: TGTGCCAGCAGCCAACCTAGCGGGGGGGTAGGGAATGAGCAGTTCTTC. Translation gives CASSQPSGGVGNEQFF. V and J are TRBV4-2 and TRBJ2-1; the match to TRBD2 covers 12 bases. CDR3 size: 16 residues. Trimming removed 2 bases from V and 7 bases from J; junction bases left unmatched: 6. CDR1 LGHNA and CDR2 YNFKEQ come from the germline V gene.

The rearrangement links TRBV6-5 to TRBJ2-6, with D perhaps given as TRBD1 or TRBD2 (5 bases each). This CDR3 contains 15 residues. Germline loops: CDR1 MNHEY, CDR2 SVGAGI. V was shortened by 6 bases and J by 1 base, with 10 bases between the two germline ends. This CDR3 is CASRPRGSGANVLTF. Here the CDR3 DNA reads TGTGCCAGCAGACCGAGGGGATCTGGGGCCAACGTCCTGACTTTC.

The CDR3 nucleotides are TGTGCCAGCAGCCCACCCCTGAACACCGGGGAGCTGTTTTTT. Translated, it gives CASSPPLNTGELFF. This chain joins TRBV7-3 and TRBJ2-2; D unclear. The CDR3 totals 14 residues. Trimming cost V 5 bases and J 1 base, with 8 bases left between them. Germline CDR1 SGHTA, CDR2 FQGTGA.

This sequence joins TRBV2 and TRBJ2-1; TRBD1 matches 8 bases. Per germline, CDR1 SNHLY and CDR2 FYNNEI. V lost 5 bases and J lost 1; bases outside the gene matches: 4. The CDR3 loop spans 15 amino acids. The CDR3 is CASSSRTGSYNEQFF. CDR3 nucleotides: TGTGCCAGCAGTTCGCGGACAGGGTCCTACAATGAGCAGTTCTTC. The variable domain in full, completed from reference TRBV2 and TRBJ2-1, reads EPEVTQTPSHQVTQMGQEVILRCVPISNHLYFYWYRQILGQKVEFLVSFYNNEISEKSEIFDDQFSVERPDGSNFTLKIRSTKLEDSAMYFCASSSRTGSYNEQFFGPGTRLTVL.

The genes are TRBV11-3 and TRBJ1-1, with 7 positions matching TRBD1. The V and J ends lost 2 bases and 3 bases, in that order; junction bases with no gene match: 6. Germline assignment: CDR1 SGHNT and CDR2 YENEEA. This CDR3 has 15 amino acids. DNA for the CDR3: TGTGCCAGCAGCTTATACTCCGGGACAGACACTGAAGCTTTCTTT. Its protein is CASSLYSGTDTEAFF. The whole variable domain, filled in from reference TRBV11-3 and TRBJ1-1, reads EAGVVQSPRYKIIEKKQPVAFWCNPISGHNTLYWYLQNLGQGPELLIRYENEEAVDDSQLPKDRFSAERLKGVDSTLKIQPAELGDSAVYLCASSLYSGTDTEAFFGQGTRLTVV.

This rearrangement joins TRBV2 to TRBJ1-2; tentatively, D is TRBD1 (5 bases). The CDR3 contains 14 residues. Deletions cut 2 bases from V and 2 bases from J, with 9 bases between. The germline V gene has CDR1 SNHLY and CDR2 FYNNEI. Here the CDR3 reads CASSERGDNYGYTF. The CDR3 DNA is TGTGCCAGCAGTGAACGGGGGGACAACTATGGCTACACCTTC.

This clone was detected only a few times. The chain employs TRBV5-6 and TRBJ2-2, with D possibly TRBD1 on 5 matching bases. Germline V gene lookup returns CDR1 SGHDT and CDR2 YYEEEE. The CDR3 has 13 amino acids. V was trimmed by 4 bases and J by 9 bases, leaving 13 bases between them. CDR3 bases: TGTGCCAGCAGCCTGGGGCTAGAGAGGGAGCTGTTTTTT. Translating it yields CASSLGLERELFF.

The chain employs TRBV19 and TRBJ2-3, with D perhaps matching TRBD2 (6 bases). The ends were cut back, 5 bases at V and 5 bases at J, with 23 bases in the middle. CDR1 and CDR2 (germline): LNHDA, SQIVND (reference sequence). This CDR3 has 17 residues. Here the CDR3 DNA reads TGTGCCAGTAGTCCCCCCCCTATTAGCGGAGTGGTAGATACGCAGTATTTT. This codes for CASSPPPISGVVDTQYF.

The J gene is TRBJ2-7, the V gene TRBV19, with 10 bases matching TRBD1. The V gene's germline CDR1 is LNHDA and CDR2 SQIVND (reference sequence). Trimming removed 1 base from V and 6 bases from J; junction bases left unmatched: 3. The CDR3 has 14 residues. Written as DNA, the CDR3 is TGTGCCAGTAGTATAGTCGGGACAGGGGCCGAGCAGTACTTC. Amino acid sequence: CASSIVGTGAEQYF.

This clone was recorded once. The rearrangement links TRBV30 to TRBJ2-5; D uncertain. Germline assignment: CDR1 GTSNPN and CDR2 SVGIG (reference sequence). The CDR3 is made up of 11 amino acids. V was clipped by 0 bases and J by 4 bases, with 3 bases between them. The CDR3 DNA sequence: TGTGCCTGGAGTGTACCAGAGACCCAGTACTTC. Its protein product is CAWSVPETQYF.

J is TRBJ2-7 and V is TRBV11-2, with 9 bases matching TRBD2. The CDR3 contains 16 residues. The J segment lost 2 bases and the V segment lost 2 bases, leaving 7 bases of the junction unmatched. The germline CDR1 and CDR2 sequences are SGHAT and FQNNGV. The CDR3 nucleotides are TGTGCCAGCAGCTTAAGTCGCGCTAGCGGGGCCTACGAGCAGTACTTC. This gives the protein CASSLSRASGAYEQYF. Combining the CDR3 with reference TRBV11-2 and TRBJ2-7 gives the whole variable domain EAGVAQSPRYKIIEKRQSVAFWCNPISGHATLYWYQQILGQGPKLLIQFQNNGVVDDSQLPKDRFSAERLKGVDSTLKIQPAKLEDSAVYLCASSLSRASGAYEQYFGPGTRLTVT.

This clone showed up just once. This chain links TRBV6-6 with TRBJ2-2; no clear D gene. The V end lost 6 bases, the J end lost 5 bases, and 16 bases lay between the germline ends. The CDR3 sequence is 15 residues long. CDR1 is MNHNY and CDR2 is SVGAGI in the germline V gene (reference sequence). CDR3 protein: CASSANPQATGELFF. In nucleotides, the CDR3 is TGTGCCAGCAGCGCTAACCCTCAGGCGACCGGGGAGCTGTTTTTT.

The V and J genes are TRBV6-6 and TRBJ2-5, with a weak D call TRBD2 (6 bases). Trimming pared 6 bases from V and 5 bases from J, leaving 13 bases between. The CDR3 runs 13 residues. Germline values: CDR1 MNHNY, CDR2 SVGAGI (reference sequence). In DNA, the CDR3 is TGTGCCAGCAGCTCGTGGGGGGAGGAGACCCAGTACTTC. Amino acid sequence: CASSSWGEETQYF.

This clone turned up a few times. The chain recombines TRBV4-1 with TRBJ1-5; D remains ambiguous. The V end was cut by 2 bases, the J end by 6 bases, with 11 bases between. Germline CDR1 reads MGHRA; CDR2 reads YSYEKL. This CDR3 contains 14 residues. The CDR3 DNA reads as TGCGCCAGCAGCCAATCCTTGGGAGGTCAGCCCCAGCATTTT. Its protein product is CASSQSLGGQPQHF.

The chain employs TRBV5-8 and TRBJ2-5; the D is unclear. Germline CDR1 and CDR2: SGHTS and YDEGEE. V lost 2 bases and J lost 1, with 6 bases in between. This CDR3 is built from 13 residues. CDR3 sequence (DNA): TGTGCCAGCAGCTTAATCAGCCAAGAGACCCAGTACTTC. This translates into CASSLISQETQYF.

The J gene is TRBJ1-1, the V gene TRBV19, with D perhaps TRBD1 (6 bases). This CDR3 contains 14 residues. CDR1 is LNHDA and CDR2 is SQIVND in the germline V gene (reference sequence). Trimming stripped 6 bases from V and 4 bases from J, with 15 bases between. The CDR3 nucleotides are TGTGCCAGTAGCTCCCAGAGGGGGGGCACTGAAGCTTTCTTT. Its translation is CASSSQRGGTEAFF.

The chain couples TRBV7-2 to TRBJ2-6, with D possibly matching TRBD1 (5 bases). Germline CDR1 is SGHTA and CDR2 is FQGNSA. Trimming took off 2 bases at V and 2 bases at J, with 10 bases between the two ends. The CDR3 is 16 residues long. The CDR3 region is CASSLPRRAGANVLTF. CDR3 sequence (DNA): TGTGCCAGCAGCTTACCCCGCAGGGCTGGGGCCAACGTCCTGACTTTC.

The chain recombines TRBV7-9 with TRBJ2-3, with D perhaps matching TRBD2 (6 bases). CDR1 SEHNR and CDR2 FQNEAQ come from the germline V gene (reference sequence). Between the trimmed V and J ends, which lost 0 bases and 5 bases, there was a span of 15 bases. The CDR3 contains 16 residues. CDR3 in DNA: TGTGCCAGCAGCTTAGCGCGAGGCGGGGTGGGAGATACGCAGTATTTT. Residues: CASSLARGGVGDTQYF. Full variable domain (missing parts from reference TRBV7-9 and TRBJ2-3): DTGVSQNPRHKITKRGQNVTFRCDPISEHNRLYWYRQTLGQGPEFLTYFQNEAQLEKSRLLSDRFSAERPKGSFSTLEIQRTEQGDSAMYLCASSLARGGVGDTQYFGPGTRLTVL.

The chain employs TRBV7-9 and TRBJ2-4; D is uncertain. Trimming cost V 8 bases and J 2 bases, with 13 bases left between them. The CDR3 consists of 14 residues. From germline, CDR1 is SEHNR and CDR2 FQNEAQ (reference sequence). Written as DNA, the CDR3 is TGTGCCAGCTTAGGGCAGGAAACCAAAAACATTCAGTACTTC. It yields the protein CASLGQETKNIQYF.

This clone has just one count. The V gene is TRBV6-4, the J gene TRBJ2-2, with a weak D call TRBD1 (5 bases). The CDR3 is 12 amino acids. Trimming took off 5 bases at V and 5 bases at J, with 6 bases between the two ends. Germline lookup yields CDR1 MRHNA and CDR2 SNTAGT. The CDR3 sequence: CASSPGTGELFF. The CDR3 DNA reads TGTGCCAGCAGTCCAGGGACCGGGGAGCTGTTTTTT.

To note about this clone: In the same sample, other DNA sequences code for this CDR3. This sequence joins TRBV5-1 and TRBJ1-5; the D gene is possibly TRBD1 (6 bases). The germline V gene encodes CDR1 SGHRS and CDR2 YFSETQ. Trimming stripped 1 base from V and 4 bases from J, with 12 bases between. The CDR3 has 15 residues. CDR3 loop: CASSLTGGENQPQHF. The CDR3 coding sequence is TGCGCCAGCAGCTTGACCGGGGGCGAGAATCAGCCCCAGCATTTT.

The rearrangement links TRBV12-5 to TRBJ2-3, with D tentatively TRBD1 or TRBD2 (6 bases each). The CDR3 length is 13 residues. The V and J ends lost 1 base and 8 bases respectively, with 10 bases between them. Germline-derived CDR1 and CDR2 are LGHNT and FRNRAP. The CDR3 DNA reads TGTGCTAGTGGTTTGGAGGGGGGCTTTACGCAGTATTTT. The encoded protein is CASGLEGGFTQYF.

The chain carries TRBV21-1 and TRBJ2-3. TRBV21-1 is labeled a pseudogene. The CDR3 runs to 21 residues. The CDR3 here is CASSKIRGVTEEGPLGDTQYF. The DNA for the CDR3 is TGTGCCAGCAGCAAAATTCGAGGGGTTACAGAAGAGGGGCCCCTGGGAGATACGCAGTATTTT.

The rearrangement links TRBV5-1 to TRBJ2-2; TRBD2 matches 9 bases. The germline V gene encodes CDR1 SGHRS and CDR2 YFSETQ. This CDR3 has 13 residues. V trimming: 7 bases; J trimming: 5 bases; junction bases outside the gene matches: 3. The DNA of the CDR3 is TGCGCCAGCCGGGCGGGAGGGACCGGGGAGCTGTTTTTT. Amino acids: CASRAGGTGELFF.

This sequence joins TRBV5-1 and TRBJ1-2; 7 bases align to TRBD1. The CDR3 has 13 amino acids. The V and J ends lost 5 bases and 9 bases, in that order; junction bases with no gene match: 10. Germline assignment: CDR1 SGHRS and CDR2 YFSETQ. CDR3 region: CASSTGTEFSYTF. The CDR3 nucleotides are TGCGCCAGCAGTACCGGGACAGAATTCAGCTACACCTTC.

This chain uses TRBV28 with TRBJ2-2, with 8 nucleotides matching TRBD1. Germline V lookup: CDR1 MDHEN, CDR2 SYDVKM. The V segment lost 6 bases and the J segment 8 bases; nucleotides outside the gene matches: 8. The length of the CDR3 is 14 residues. The CDR3 loop reads CASRGTGGKGELFF. For the CDR3, the DNA is TGTGCCAGCAGGGGTACAGGGGGTAAGGGGGAGCTGTTTTTT.